This T cell receptor (beta chain) emerged from a study of molecular identifiers for immune sequencing clone quantification. The CDR3 sequence is 14 residues long. Germline lookup yields CDR1 SQVTM and CDR2 ANQGSEA. V was clipped by 4 bases and J by 4 bases; unmatched bases: 6. This clonotype was found many times. Using its own MiXCR run on the PCR reads, TCRdb lists one record per CDR3 protein. The sample yields about 320,000 distinct CDR3 sequences, around 21% seen once. The source of this sequence is a human donor in good health. Some libraries in this study had Jurkat cell RNA spiked in. This chain joins TRBV29-1 and TRBJ1-4; 7 bases map to TRBD1. Specimen: naive CD8+ T cells from blood, with Jurkat cell RNA spiked in. Indicated subset: FACS-sorted CD8+CD4-CCR7+CD45RA+ naive T cells. CDR3 in DNA: TGCAGCGTTGTGACAGGGAACGTTAATGAAAAACTGTTTTTT. It encodes CSVVTGNVNEKLFF.